This T cell receptor beta chain was captured by sequencing in a study of T cell responses to AZD1222 COVID-19 vaccine. Study-wide points: Among the donors, most were white British and more were female, and clonal diversity was possibly underestimated.

As to this clone: Its antigen is currently unknown.

Recipients boosted at about 4 weeks or about 12 weeks are pooled. Germline V gene sequence: CDR1 SNHLY, CDR2 FYNNEI. V was shortened by 2 bases and J by 3 bases, with 11 bases between the two germline ends. This CDR3 has 16 residues. The protocol was immunoSEQ multiplex PCR, while the TCRdb copy is restricted to in-frame clones and leaves out a portion. The data contain some 42,000 clones, roughly 83% of them singletons. The receptor's source is an adult who received the AZD1222 COVID-19 vaccine. The V gene is TRBV2, the J gene TRBJ1-6, with D uncertain. Sequencing was performed on peripheral blood, taken 28 days after the second AZD1222 dose. For the CDR3, the DNA is TGTGCCAGCAGTGAAAACCCCAGCGTCTATAATTCACCCCTCCACTTT. It specifies CASSENPSVYNSPLHF.